The entry below describes one TCR beta chain. This clonotype showed up many times. Its antigen specificity is not known. One base away there is no much larger clone; base qualities are not given. What the time point label conveys for this sample: sample taken at primary tumor resection. Donors were over 60 patients with early-stage, untreated non-small cell lung cancer from the lung TRACERx cohort. TCR sequencing used whole RNA extracted from tumor and nontumor lung tissue, or from cryopreserved PBMC samples, without cell sorting. Only patients for whom sufficient RNA was available from at least two tumor regions were selected for TCR sequencing. Tumor and adjacent nontumor lung specimens were reviewed by a lung pathologist before selection. Reading from cysteine to phenylalanine, the CDR3 counts 15 amino acids. Only CDR3 DNA is held: 45 bases, read in frame from base 1. Trimming accounts for 2 bases at V and 1 base at J, while the number of junction bases matched to no gene is 4.

Libraries came from 5' RACE. The run used a NextSeq 500. In the TCR library protocol, a unique molecular identifier was attached to each TCR cDNA molecule so that PCR and sequencing errors could be corrected. Per the authors' processing: TCR identification, UMI-based error correction and CDR3 extraction were all carried out with Decombinator tools. TCRs above a frequency of 2 per 1,000, corresponding to the top 1% of the tumor frequency distribution, were defined as expanded. Expanded tumor TCRs statistically deemed absent (corrected P<0.05) from at least one tumor region were classed as regional, and all other expanded tumor TCRs were classed as ubiquitous. Rényi diversity was computed with the R vegan package after subsampling each repertoire 100 times to 5,000 TCRs. CDR3 similarity networks were built from amino acid triplet string-kernel similarity, with CDR3s being connected when pairwise similarity was above 0.82. Starting from the raw public reads, TCRdb applied fastp trimming at Q25, assembled clones with MiXCR and retained in-frame beta chains. Under each unique CDR3 protein, matching rows form one entry showing the most common genes and DNA. The V and J calls and clone size are TCRdb's, not the authors'. The sample includes approximately 23,000 distinct CDR3 sequences, with about 4.3% observed a single time. The ten largest account for 9% to 10% of the sample.

This specimen comes from a study of spatial heterogeneity in lung cancer (dated by TCRdb to between 2017 and 2020). For the wider study: More beta-chain than alpha-chain transcripts were consistently detected, likely reflecting higher beta-chain transcript abundance. In the raw uncorrected reads, each unique combination of TCR and UMI appeared on average more than ten times. A strong correlation was found between TCR transcript counts in tumor regions and a T cell transcriptional module score from matched bulk RNA-seq. TCR repertoire features were related to nonsynonymous mutation counts determined by whole-exome sequencing of tumor tissue. In non-small cell lung cancer, the study quantitatively compared TCR alpha and beta repertoires across several tumor regions, matched nontumor lung, and blood. At surgery, both alpha and beta chains were TCR-sequenced in 200 to 250 tumor regions, over 61 matched nontumor lung samples and 56 PBMC samples. General findings and caveats noted by the study authors: The number of expanded intratumoral alpha and beta TCRs correlated with the tumor nonsynonymous mutation count. Counts of ubiquitous and regional expanded TCRs were found to correlate with counts of ubiquitous and regional nonsynonymous mutations, respectively. TCR-seq was estimated to cover only 6% to 7% of tumor T cells for alpha chains and roughly 14% for beta chains. Confirming at a functional level the hypothesis that regional TCRs recognize regional mutations was considered to require additional single-cell paired TCR alpha and beta sequencing.

Recombination joined TRBV12-3 or TRBV12-4 with TRBJ1-1, and 7 bases in between align with TRBD1. This clonotype was sampled from a male donor with early-stage non-small cell lung cancer. The starting material was lung tumor tissue, obtained at surgery. The DNA sequence reads TGTGCCAGCAGTTTACCTGACAGGGCGAACACTGAAGCTTTCTTT. Its protein reads: CASSLPDRANTEAFF.